This TCR beta chain emerged from a study of CD8+ T cells in alopecia areata. In germline, CDR1 is SGHTA, CDR2 FQGTGA. V lost 6 bases and J 8 bases, leaving 14 bases between the germline ends. This CDR3 contains 13 residues. cDNA prepared by RNA extraction and subsequent reverse transcription served as the template for sequencing. Repertoires were generated with immunoSEQ multiplex PCR, while TCRdb's copy carries only in-frame clones and drops some. Of approximately 150,000 clones in the sample, about 89% are singletons; the top ten hold approximately 16%. The study team obtained lesional scalp punch biopsies and peripheral blood from alopecia areata patients.

The V and J genes are TRBV7-3 and TRBJ2-1; TRBD1 is a possible D gene (6 bases). This TCR derives from a human donor with alopecia areata. Sequencing used CD8+ T cells sorted from blood, obtained at week 0. CDR3 nucleotide sequence: TGTGCCAGCAGTTACACAGGGACCGATGAGCAGTTCTTC. It codes for CASSYTGTDEQFF.